This TCR beta chain was captured in a study of human T cells and chemical hapten exposure. Broader study findings: PT1 expanded TCR numbers rose with patch test score.

This CDR3 region has 14 residues. V lost 7 bases to trimming and J lost 3 bases; unmatched junction nucleotides: 7. In germline, CDR1 is SNHLY, CDR2 FYNNEI. The time point was: pre-sensitization, week 0. Treatment here: therapeutic diphenylcyclopropenone sensitization with weekly scalp DPC. Prior to each patch test being applied, blood was drawn. Donors were 18 to 70-year-old alopecia patients suitable for DPC. One entry per CDR3 protein results from TCRdb running MiXCR on the RACE reads. The sample has 55,000 to 75,000 distinct CDR3 sequences, around 6.6% seen once. About this clonotype itself: What it binds is not known.

The TCR sequence derives from a woman younger than 45 with alopecia areata. Some clones in this sample may be carry-over from other donors' samples. The chain couples TRBV2 to TRBJ2-7; 9 bases fit TRBD1. The sample consisted of whole blood, taken in connection with sensitization to the hapten diphenylcyclopropenone (DPC). CDR3 DNA: TGTGCCAGCACCTCCGGGACAGGGTACTACGAGCAGTACTTC. Translated, it gives CASTSGTGYYEQYF. Full variable domain (remainder filled in from reference TRBV2 and TRBJ2-7): EPEVTQTPSHQVTQMGQEVILRCVPISNHLYFYWYRQILGQKVEFLVSFYNNEISEKSEIFDDQFSVERPDGSNFTLKIRSTKLEDSAMYFCASTSGTGYYEQYFGPGTRLTVT.